The clone carrying this T cell receptor beta chain was recorded a few times. Its antigen is undetermined. Germline values: CDR1 SGHRS, CDR2 YFSETQ. V lost 4 bases to trimming and J lost 1 base; unmatched junction nucleotides: 7. There are 15 residues in the CDR3. The data are from a study of human T cells and chemical hapten exposure. Study context: On approximately 2 cm by approximately 2 cm of upper inner arm skin, sensitization was performed with 2% DPC.

The library tagged each cDNA molecule with unique molecular identifiers. TCRdb re-derived calls from the RACE reads in MiXCR, one entry per CDR3 protein. This table has around 260,000 distinct CDR3 sequences, 7.5% to 9% appearing once. Findings of the study overall: Patch test scores rose with PT1 expanded TCR counts, a positive correlation.

Time point in this sample: pre-sensitization, week 0. Treatment meaning: therapeutic diphenylcyclopropenone sensitization with weekly scalp DPC. The chain couples TRBV5-1 to TRBJ2-7; 8 positions agree with TRBD2. This specimen consisted of whole blood, obtained in connection with sensitization to the hapten diphenylcyclopropenone (DPC). The clonotype was recovered from a woman aged 35 to 49 with alopecia areata. Some clones in this sample may be carry-over from other donors' samples. In DNA, the CDR3 is TGCGCCAGCAGCCGGGGGGCTAGCGGGTCCTACGAGCAGTACTTC. Its translation is CASSRGASGSYEQYF. The variable domain in full, with the rest retrieved from reference TRBV5-1 and TRBJ2-7, is KAGVTQTPRYLIKTRGQQVTLSCSPISGHRSVSWYQQTPGQGLQFLFEYFSETQRNKGNFPGRFSGRQFSNSRSEMNVSTLELGDSALYLCASSRGASGSYEQYFGPGTRLTVT.